A selection of T cell receptor beta chains follows, all from one sample in a study of control samples from healthy donors and cancer patients. Clones were sequenced by immunoSEQ multiplex PCR, and TCRdb holds only the in-frame ones, with some missing. Of approximately 87,000 clones listed, about 88% were seen once; the top ten hold about 1.3%. Sequenced material: blood. The receptors derive from a woman aged 45-65 years in good health. Both conserved end residues are part of each CDR3. D genes are given only for firm matches.

CASSLKGGVSNQPQHF	TGTGCCAGCAGCTTGAAAGGAGGGGTGAGCAATCAGCCCCAGCATTTT	.	TRBV5-5	TRBJ1-5
CASSLGFGGPGDTQYF	TGCGCCAGCAGCTTGGGGTTTGGGGGGCCTGGAGATACGCAGTATTTT	.	TRBV5-1	TRBJ2-3
CASRTQDSQGAFF	TGTGCCAGCAGGACACAGGATTCCCAGGGAGCTTTCTTT	.	TRBV28	TRBJ1-1
CASSLELGGAFRTEAFF	TGTGCCAGCAGCTTAGAATTGGGGGGAGCATTTCGTACTGAAGCTTTCTTT	.	TRBV7-8	TRBJ1-1
CASSTTTSGNSPLHF	TGTGCCAGCAGTACGACGACGTCTGGAAATTCACCCCTCCACTTT	.	TRBV6-5	TRBJ1-6
CASSVSGGNYNEQFF	TGTGCCAGCAGCGTGTCAGGGGGCAACTACAATGAGCAGTTCTTC	TRBD1	TRBV2	TRBJ2-1
CASTLTASYEQYF	TGTGCCAGCACACTTACAGCCTCCTACGAGCAGTACTTC	.	TRBV6-5	TRBJ2-7
CASSYGTRASGRVNEQFF	TGTGCCAGCAGTTACGGGACCCGAGCTAGCGGGAGGGTGAATGAGCAGTTCTTC	TRBD2	TRBV6-2/TRBV6-3	TRBJ2-1
CASSSGRTGGNQPQHF	TGTGCCAGCAGTTCGGGTCGGACAGGGGGCAATCAGCCCCAGCATTTT	TRBD1	TRBV28	TRBJ1-5
CASSVGGGGLASGYTF	TGTGCCAGCAGCGTAGGAGGGGGGGGCTTAGCCTCTGGCTACACCTTC	.	TRBV9	TRBJ1-2
CSVVTALSSYEQYF	TGCAGCGTTGTAACTGCCCTCTCCTCCTACGAGCAGTACTTC	.	TRBV29-1	TRBJ2-7
CASSDDIYNEQFF	TGTGCCAGCAGTGATGATATTTACAATGAGCAGTTCTTC	.	TRBV2	TRBJ2-1